One sample yielded the 10 T cell receptor beta chains listed below, sequenced in a study of blood T cell repertoires in COVID-19. Clones were read by immunoSEQ multiplex PCR, and TCRdb kept only the in-frame ones, dropping some. Among over 200,000 clones, 65% to 85% were seen once, and the ten largest hold 5.7%. Sequenced material: peripheral blood. These receptor sequences come from a man older than 75 with acute or convalescent COVID-19.

The CDR3 region has the DNA TGTGCCAGCAGCCAAGAGCCGAGACTAGCGGGCCGCTCTGGGGCCAACGTCCTGACTTTC. It translates to CASSQEPRLAGRSGANVLTF. This chain uses TRBV3-1 (or the pseudogene TRBV3-2) with TRBJ2-6; TRBD2 matches 10 bases. Germline loops: CDR1 LGHDT, CDR2 YNNKEL (reference sequence). The ends lost 0 bases at V and 0 bases at J; junction bases unmatched: 8. This CDR3 contains 20 residues.

This clone was counted a few times. This chain links TRBV3-1 (or the pseudogene TRBV3-2) with TRBJ1-6; 8 nucleotides agree with TRBD1. This CDR3 comprises 15 residues. Germline CDR1 reads LGHDT; CDR2 reads YNNKEL (reference sequence). The V gene end was trimmed by 5 bases and the J gene end by 6 bases; junction bases not matched to a gene: 6. CDR3 bases: TGTGCCAGCAGCAGAGGGACAGGTGGTAATTCACCCCTCCACTTT. Protein product: CASSRGTGGNSPLHF.

The genes are TRBV5-4 and TRBJ2-7; 7 nucleotides match TRBD2. This CDR3 region has 15 residues. Germline-derived CDR1 and CDR2 are SGHNT and YYREEE (reference sequence). V shed 4 bases, J shed 3 bases, and the junction held 10 bases outside the gene matches. The chain's CDR3 is CASSQGTSEHYEQYF. CDR3 DNA: TGTGCCAGCAGCCAGGGCACTAGCGAACACTACGAGCAGTACTTC.

The chain carries TRBV27 and TRBJ1-5; TRBD1 agrees at 8 bases. The CDR3 covers 15 residues. J lost 7 bases, V lost 1 base, and 6 bases had no gene match. The V gene's germline CDR1 is MNHEY and CDR2 SMNVEV (reference sequence). CDR3 nucleotide sequence: TGTGCCAGCAGTTTATGGGGACAGGATAGCCAGCCCCAGCATTTT. It yields the protein CASSLWGQDSQPQHF.

The rearrangement links TRBV28 to TRBJ1-5; TRBD1 agrees at 8 bases. The CDR3 is made up of 15 amino acids. V was pared by 6 bases and J by 4 bases, with 8 bases of the junction left unmatched. CDR1 is MDHEN and CDR2 is SYDVKM in the germline V gene. The DNA of the CDR3 is TGTGCCAGCAGAAAGCAGGGGGCAAGGAATCAGCCCCAGCATTTT. The encoded protein is CASRKQGARNQPQHF. The whole variable domain, remainder taken from reference TRBV28 and TRBJ1-5, is DVKVTQSSRYLVKRTGEKVFLECVQDMDHENMFWYRQDPGLGLRLIYFSYDVKMKEKGDIPEGYSVSREKKERFSLILESASTNQTSMYLCASRKQGARNQPQHFGDGTRLSIL.

J is TRBJ1-5 and V is TRBV28; 8 positions agree with TRBD1. Germline CDR1 reads MDHEN; CDR2 reads SYDVKM. The trim removed 2 bases at V and 9 bases at J, leaving 6 bases unmatched. This CDR3 comprises 14 residues. This CDR3 reads CASSLRTGWAPQHF. Here the CDR3 DNA reads TGTGCCAGCAGTTTACGGACAGGGTGGGCGCCCCAGCATTTT.

The gene calls are TRBV30 and TRBJ2-3; 9 nucleotides agree with TRBD2. V shed 0 bases, J shed 1 base, and the junction held 2 bases outside the gene matches. The length of the CDR3 is 15 residues. Germline CDR1 is GTSNPN and CDR2 is SVGIG (reference sequence). Here the CDR3 reads CAWSVASGGTDTQYF. The DNA for the CDR3 is TGTGCCTGGAGTGTAGCTAGCGGGGGCACAGATACGCAGTATTTT.

The V call is TRBV21-1, the J call TRBJ2-7; the D call in the table, TRBD1, was not verified against the DNA. TRBV21-1 is an annotated pseudogene. The CDR3 has 14 amino acids. CDR3 region: CASKGSLLSYEQYF. CDR3 nucleotide sequence: TGTGCCAGCAAGGGGTCCTTACTATCCTACGAGCAGTACTTC.

V and J are TRBV3-1 (or the pseudogene TRBV3-2) and TRBJ2-5; 10 bases are a match to TRBD2. Germline lookup yields CDR1 LGHDT and CDR2 YNNKEL (reference sequence). V shed 5 bases, J shed 3 bases, and the junction held 3 bases outside the gene matches. The CDR3 runs 14 residues. CDR3 loop: CASSSSGGKETQYF. DNA for the CDR3: TGTGCCAGCAGCTCTAGCGGGGGTAAAGAGACCCAGTACTTC.

The J gene is TRBJ2-1, the V gene TRBV14, with 9 nucleotides matching TRBD2. Trimming removed 2 bases from V and 3 bases from J; junction bases left unmatched: 2. This CDR3 is 15 amino acids long. The germline gives CDR1 SGHDN, CDR2 FVKESK. CDR3 in amino acids: CASSQLTSGYNEQFF. CDR3 in DNA: TGTGCCAGCAGCCAATTGACTAGCGGCTACAATGAGCAGTTCTTC.